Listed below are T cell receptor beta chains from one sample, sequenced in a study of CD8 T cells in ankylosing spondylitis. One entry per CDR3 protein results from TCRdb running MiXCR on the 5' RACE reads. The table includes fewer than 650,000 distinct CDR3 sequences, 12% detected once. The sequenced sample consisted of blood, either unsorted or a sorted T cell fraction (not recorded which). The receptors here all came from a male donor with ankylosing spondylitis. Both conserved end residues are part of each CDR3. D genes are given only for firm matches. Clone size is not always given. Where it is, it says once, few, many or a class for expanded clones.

CSASVGQSSETQYF	TGCAGTGCTAGTGTGGGACAGAGTTCGGAGACCCAGTACTTC	TRBV20-1	TRBJ2-5	few	TRBD1
CSAVGGAWNQPQHF	TGTAGTGCGGTGGGGGGCGCGTGGAATCAGCCCCAGCATTTT	TRBV20-1	TRBJ1-5	many	.
CASSLVPSRTGQETQYF	TGTGCCAGCAGCTTAGTACCCTCGAGAACAGGGCAAGAGACCCAGTACTTC	TRBV11-2	TRBJ2-5	few	.
CASSPGPDTDTQYF	TGTGCCAGCTCACCGGGCCCAGACACAGATACGCAGTATTTT	TRBV18	TRBJ2-3	.	.
CASGDHSADTQYF	TGCGCCAGTGGGGACCACTCGGCAGATACGCAGTATTTT	TRBV5-1	TRBJ2-3	many	.
CSARTGIYTDTQYF	TGCAGTGCTAGGACAGGGATCTACACAGATACGCAGTATTTT	TRBV20-1	TRBJ2-3	few	TRBD1
CSATKWGGQDSNQPQHF	TGCAGTGCCACAAAGTGGGGGGGACAGGACAGCAATCAGCCCCAGCATTTT	TRBV20-1	TRBJ1-5	few	TRBD1
CASTRGQGGTEAFF	TGTGCCAGCACCAGGGGACAGGGCGGCACTGAAGCTTTCTTT	TRBV27	TRBJ1-1	.	TRBD1
CATSKEIVADFQETQYF	TGTGCCACCAGCAAAGAGATAGTAGCGGATTTCCAAGAGACCCAGTACTTC	TRBV15	TRBJ2-5	.	.
CASSLTADTDTQYF	TGTGCCAGCAGCTTAACAGCGGACACAGATACGCAGTATTTT	TRBV5-5	TRBJ2-3	.	.
CASSVSGQNTEAFF	TGTGCCAGCAGCGTATCGGGACAAAACACTGAAGCTTTCTTT	TRBV9	TRBJ1-1	many	.
CASSDRETNEKLFF	TGTGCCAGCAGTGACCGGGAAACTAATGAAAAACTGTTTTTT	TRBV25-1	TRBJ1-4	few	.
CASSLRDREYSPLHF	TGTGCCAGCAGCTTGCGGGACAGGGAGTATTCACCCCTCCACTTT	TRBV11-3	TRBJ1-6	few	TRBD1
CASSYRGRSRTFF	TGTGCCAGCAGTTACCGGGGGCGGTCGAGGACTTTCTTT	TRBV27	TRBJ1-1	.	.
CASSQAGLAENTGELFF	TGTGCCAGCAGCCAAGCCGGACTAGCGGAAAACACCGGGGAGCTGTTTTTT	TRBV3-1	TRBJ2-2	.	TRBD2
CASSFPGRHNEQFF	TGTGCCAGCAGCTTTCCAGGGCGACACAATGAGCAGTTCTTC	TRBV7-2	TRBJ2-1	few	.
CASSLLGDRVAFF	TGCGCCAGCAGCTTGCTAGGGGACAGGGTCGCTTTCTTT	TRBV5-1	TRBJ1-1	few	TRBD1
CASSPLGTGVYEQYF	TGTGCCAGCTCCCCGCTAGGGACAGGGGTCTACGAGCAGTACTTC	TRBV18	TRBJ2-7	few	TRBD1
CSARAPGSSGYNEQFF	TGCAGTGCTAGAGCGCCGGGCTCCAGCGGTTACAATGAGCAGTTCTTC	TRBV20-1	TRBJ2-1	.	.
CASSPTGIYNEQFF	TGTGCCAGCAGCCCGACCGGGATCTACAATGAGCAGTTCTTC	TRBV7-2	TRBJ2-1	.	.
CAISDPSGSGSYEQYF	TGTGCCATCAGTGACCCCTCAGGTAGCGGGAGCTACGAGCAGTACTTC	TRBV10-3	TRBJ2-7	few	TRBD2
CASSHPNNSPLHF	TGTGCCAGCAGCCATCCGAATAATTCACCCCTCCACTTT	TRBV7-9	TRBJ1-6	few	.
CASSQDPTRLAPSTDTQYF	TGCGCCAGCAGCCAAGACCCAACCAGACTAGCGCCTAGCACAGATACGCAGTATTTT	TRBV4-1	TRBJ2-3	few	TRBD2
CASSQGPSQIQETQYF	TGTGCCAGCAGCCAGGGGCCTAGCCAAATCCAAGAGACCCAGTACTTC	TRBV7-2	TRBJ2-5	.	.
CASSFWDKNTEAFF	TGTGCCAGCAGCTTTTGGGACAAAAACACTGAAGCTTTCTTT	TRBV7-2	TRBJ1-1	few	.
CASSRLQGAEQYF	TGTGCCAGCAGCCGCCTACAGGGAGCCGAGCAGTACTTC	TRBV14	TRBJ2-7	few	.
CSARDRKRANTGELFF	TGCAGTGCTAGAGATAGAAAGCGGGCGAACACCGGGGAGCTGTTTTTT	TRBV20-1	TRBJ2-2	many	.
CASRGTAHGEQFF	TGTGCCAGCAGGGGGACAGCTCACGGTGAGCAGTTCTTC	TRBV12-3/TRBV12-4	TRBJ2-1	few	TRBD1
CASSLSTAMNTEAFF	TGCGCCAGCAGCTTGTCGACAGCCATGAACACTGAAGCTTTCTTT	TRBV5-1	TRBJ1-1	few	.
CASSFLDQNQPQHF	TGTGCCAGCAGTTTTCTTGATCAGAATCAGCCCCAGCATTTT	TRBV12-3/TRBV12-4	TRBJ1-5	many	.
CASSLARGTSRYNEQFF	TGTGCCAGCAGCTTAGCCCGCGGGACTAGCAGATACAATGAGCAGTTCTTC	TRBV7-2	TRBJ2-1	many	TRBD2
CASSEYRKDNEQFF	TGTGCCAGCAGTGAATACAGGAAAGACAATGAGCAGTTCTTC	TRBV2	TRBJ2-1	.	.
CAIRGSGGGYTF	TGTGCCATCAGGGGCTCCGGCGGCGGCTACACCTTC	TRBV10-3	TRBJ1-2	.	.
CASSFGTGLETQYF	TGCGCCAGCAGCTTCGGGACAGGGTTAGAGACCCAGTACTTC	TRBV5-1	TRBJ2-5	many	TRBD1
CASRTGLQPLHF	TGTGCCAGTAGGACAGGACTGCAACCCCTCCACTTT	TRBV19	TRBJ1-6	few	.
CATSDRQAGETQYF	TGTGCCACCAGTGATCGACAGGCGGGGGAGACCCAGTACTTC	TRBV24-1	TRBJ2-5	many	.
CSARGASGWSSYEQYF	TGCAGTGCTAGGGGGGCTAGCGGGTGGAGCTCCTACGAGCAGTACTTC	TRBV20-1	TRBJ2-7	few	TRBD2
CASSLGGRQVGEPLHF	TGTGCCAGCAGCTTAGGAGGCCGACAGGTCGGCGAACCCCTCCACTTT	TRBV7-8	TRBJ1-6	few	.
CASSQRTGNNSPLHF	TGTGCCAGCAGTCAAAGGACAGGGAATAATTCACCCCTCCACTTT	TRBV12-3/TRBV12-4	TRBJ1-6	many	TRBD1
CAIYGQLYGYTF	TGTGCCATATACGGACAGCTCTATGGCTACACCTTC	TRBV19	TRBJ1-2	.	.
CAIEVAGTDTQYF	TGTGCCATCGAAGTCGCTGGCACAGATACGCAGTATTTT	TRBV10-3	TRBJ2-3	.	.
CASSLGDYRNEQFF	TGTGCCAGCAGCTTAGGGGACTACCGCAATGAGCAGTTCTTC	TRBV11-2	TRBJ2-1	.	TRBD2
CASSLVLAGIRMDTQYF	TGTGCCAGCAGCTTAGTACTAGCGGGAATTAGGATGGATACGCAGTATTTT	TRBV12-3/TRBV12-4	TRBJ2-3	.	TRBD2
CSGGWDYGYTF	TGCAGCGGGGGATGGGACTATGGCTACACCTTC	TRBV29-1	TRBJ1-2	.	.
CATAGQYLGRAFF	TGTGCCACCGCGGGACAGTACCTAGGTCGGGCTTTCTTT	TRBV27	TRBJ1-1	few	TRBD1
CASSPSSRENTEAFF	TGTGCCAGCTCACCGTCGTCGAGGGAGAACACTGAAGCTTTCTTT	TRBV18	TRBJ1-1	.	.
CASSRQGLVGELFF	TGTGCCAGCAGCCGACAGGGGTTGGTCGGGGAGCTGTTTTTT	TRBV12-3/TRBV12-4	TRBJ2-2	.	TRBD1
CASRLAGTSGSNEQFF	TGTGCCAGCAGGCTAGCCGGGACTAGCGGGAGCAATGAGCAGTTCTTC	TRBV27	TRBJ2-1	few	TRBD2
CASSERASGRGEQFF	TGTGCCAGCAGTGAAAGGGCTAGCGGGAGGGGTGAGCAGTTCTTC	TRBV2	TRBJ2-1	few	TRBD2
CATSDSQTSSYNEQFF	TGTGCCACCAGTGATTCCCAGACTAGCTCCTACAATGAGCAGTTCTTC	TRBV24-1	TRBJ2-1	.	.
CAISENRGSSYGYTF	TGTGCCATCAGTGAGAACAGGGGCTCCTCCTATGGCTACACCTTC	TRBV10-3	TRBJ1-2	.	TRBD1
CASSVRDAETQYF	TGTGCCAGCAGCGTCCGGGACGCAGAGACCCAGTACTTC	TRBV9	TRBJ2-5	many	.
CASSPAGGNEKLFF	TGTGCCAGCAGCCCCGCGGGAGGTAATGAAAAACTGTTTTTT	TRBV12-3/TRBV12-4	TRBJ1-4	.	.